This T cell receptor beta chain is from a study of Graves' ophthalmopathy and Graves' hyperthyroidism. Study-level findings and limits: The model predicted ophthalmopathy progression with 70.59% sensitivity and around 72% specificity. In blood appeared most of the expanded thyroid clonotypes whose frequency exceeded 0.001.

Note on this clonotype: Its target is unknown.

Hyperthyroidism showing no ophthalmopathy within 18 months of follow-up was stable. A diagnosis was made from clinical symptoms together with serum thyroxine, TRAb, thyroid ultrasound and orbital computed tomography. RNA transcripts served as template for amplifying TCR beta CDR3 sequences. An initial RT-PCR round employing HTBI primers preceded a second-round multiplex PCR. TCRdb fed the multiplex PCR reads into MiXCR, producing one record per CDR3 protein. The data show some 410,000 distinct CDR3 sequences, roughly 21% seen once. The CDR3 runs to 12 residues. From germline, CDR1 is MDHEN and CDR2 SYDVKM. Trimming shortened V by 5 bases and J by 4 bases, and 8 bases separated the two germline ends.

This receptor was identified in a woman younger than 30 with stable Graves' hyperthyroidism. The sample was peripheral blood. The J gene is TRBJ1-2, the V gene TRBV28, with D hard to call. The CDR3 loop is CASSPFTYGYTF. The CDR3 nucleotides read TGTGCCAGCAGTCCGTTTACCTATGGCTACACCTTC.